A selection of T cell receptor beta chains follows, all from one sample in a study of blood T cell repertoires in COVID-19. TCRdb keeps only in-frame clones here, not all; method: immunoSEQ multiplex PCR. The sample shows roughly 130,000 clones, approximately 86% of them seen only once. Sample: PBMCs or T cells enriched from blood (not recorded which). Source of these receptors: a woman in her forties or fifties who had recovered from COVID-19. The conserved cysteine and the conserved F or W are not part of the CDR3 here. A D gene is named only where the DNA matches it firmly.

d_gene: -
v_gene: TRBV2
j_gene: TRBJ1-1
CDR3aa: ASSEDRQNPGLDTEAF

d_gene: TRBD2
v_gene: TRBV5-4
j_gene: TRBJ2-1
CDR3aa: ASSPRAGDAYNEQF

d_gene: TRBD1
v_gene: TRBV25-1
j_gene: TRBJ2-4
CDR3aa: ASLTPDRGHIYIQY

d_gene: -
v_gene: TRBV5-6
j_gene: TRBJ1-2
CDR3aa: ASSPGGGYT

d_gene: -
v_gene: TRBV4-1
j_gene: TRBJ1-1
CDR3aa: ASSQFPGMNTEAF

d_gene: TRBD1
v_gene: TRBV27
j_gene: TRBJ1-2
CDR3aa: ASSFMTGGYYGYT

d_gene: -
v_gene: TRBV9
j_gene: TRBJ1-5
CDR3aa: ASSVDSSQKTQH

d_gene: -
v_gene: TRBV7-2
j_gene: TRBJ1-2
CDR3aa: ASSLNQGQGGYT

d_gene: TRBD1
v_gene: TRBV2
j_gene: TRBJ1-1
CDR3aa: ASRRQGTHGTEAF

d_gene: -
v_gene: TRBV5-1
j_gene: TRBJ1-2
CDR3aa: ASSSEGAYGYT

d_gene: TRBD2
v_gene: TRBV11-2
j_gene: TRBJ2-7
CDR3aa: ASSLVRGLLYEQY

d_gene: -
v_gene: TRBV5-5
j_gene: TRBJ2-7
CDR3aa: ASSFGGGSEQY

d_gene: -
v_gene: TRBV7-2
j_gene: TRBJ1-2
CDR3aa: ASSLIRGLGYT

d_gene: -
v_gene: TRBV19
j_gene: TRBJ2-3
CDR3aa: ASSIGLDTDTQY

d_gene: -
v_gene: TRBV7-9
j_gene: TRBJ1-5
CDR3aa: ASSLATGSNQPQH

d_gene: TRBD1
v_gene: TRBV19
j_gene: TRBJ2-4
CDR3aa: ASKQGARNIQY

d_gene: -
v_gene: TRBV4-1
j_gene: TRBJ1-1
CDR3aa: ASSTGGGVLPEAF

d_gene: -
v_gene: TRBV25-1
j_gene: TRBJ2-2
CDR3aa: ASTRTSRAGELF

d_gene: -
v_gene: TRBV6-1
j_gene: TRBJ1-1
CDR3aa: ASSEGLRGAEAF

d_gene: -
v_gene: TRBV7-9
j_gene: TRBJ2-5
CDR3aa: ASSLVQVETQY

d_gene: -
v_gene: TRBV7-9
j_gene: TRBJ2-3
CDR3aa: ASSLVPRVFSDTQY

d_gene: -
v_gene: TRBV5-1
j_gene: TRBJ1-2
CDR3aa: ASSLGVRGSGYGYT

d_gene: -
v_gene: TRBV29-1
j_gene: TRBJ2-5
CDR3aa: SVEVGRGGETQY

d_gene: TRBD1
v_gene: TRBV27
j_gene: TRBJ1-2
CDR3aa: ASSLIGQAYGYT

d_gene: -
v_gene: TRBV30
j_gene: TRBJ2-3
CDR3aa: AWSGGELISTDTQY

d_gene: -
v_gene: TRBV3-1/TRBV3-2
j_gene: TRBJ1-1
CDR3aa: ASSHTSEAF

d_gene: TRBD1
v_gene: TRBV9
j_gene: TRBJ1-1
CDR3aa: ASSRRTGNTEAF

d_gene: -
v_gene: TRBV9
j_gene: TRBJ1-5
CDR3aa: ASSSNRGGDGNQPQH

d_gene: TRBD1
v_gene: TRBV29-1
j_gene: TRBJ2-1
CDR3aa: SVDRGLDNEQF

d_gene: -
v_gene: TRBV24-1
j_gene: TRBJ2-3
CDR3aa: PSHAQITDTQY

d_gene: -
v_gene: TRBV5-6
j_gene: TRBJ1-2
CDR3aa: ASSRGREPIGYT

d_gene: TRBD1
v_gene: TRBV19
j_gene: TRBJ2-7
CDR3aa: ASSGRDRTYEQY

d_gene: -
v_gene: TRBV2
j_gene: TRBJ2-3
CDR3aa: ASSPSGTDTQY

d_gene: -
v_gene: TRBV9
j_gene: TRBJ1-2
CDR3aa: ASSVAGQGLGGYT

d_gene: -
v_gene: TRBV15
j_gene: TRBJ2-6
CDR3aa: ATSRGASGANVLT

d_gene: -
v_gene: TRBV2
j_gene: TRBJ2-5
CDR3aa: ASSRGETQY

d_gene: TRBD1
v_gene: TRBV6-1
j_gene: TRBJ2-4
CDR3aa: ASSESRQGKGIQY

d_gene: TRBD1
v_gene: TRBV7-9
j_gene: TRBJ1-3
CDR3aa: ASSLQGAFGNTIY

d_gene: TRBD1
v_gene: TRBV27
j_gene: TRBJ2-7
CDR3aa: ASSLVYPGRTGNYEQY

d_gene: -
v_gene: TRBV18
j_gene: TRBJ1-5
CDR3aa: ASSPSFGDRDHPNQPQH

d_gene: -
v_gene: TRBV11-3
j_gene: TRBJ2-2
CDR3aa: ASSQAGARAGELF

d_gene: -
v_gene: TRBV6-4
j_gene: TRBJ1-3
CDR3aa: ASSEWESGNTIY

d_gene: -
v_gene: TRBV12-5
j_gene: TRBJ1-1
CDR3aa: ASGLVLRNTEAF

d_gene: TRBD1
v_gene: TRBV5-4
j_gene: TRBJ2-5
CDR3aa: ASSFDRGWETQY

d_gene: TRBD1
v_gene: TRBV10-3
j_gene: TRBJ2-3
CDR3aa: AISRTGGGDTQY

d_gene: -
v_gene: TRBV11-2
j_gene: TRBJ2-2
CDR3aa: ASSLGVNTGELF

d_gene: TRBD1
v_gene: TRBV19
j_gene: TRBJ1-5
CDR3aa: ASSPPGDRYSNQPQH

d_gene: -
v_gene: TRBV9
j_gene: TRBJ1-1
CDR3aa: ASSPQGASGREAF

d_gene: TRBD2
v_gene: TRBV4-3
j_gene: TRBJ2-3
CDR3aa: ASSQDRELAGGTDTQY

d_gene: TRBD1
v_gene: TRBV9
j_gene: TRBJ1-2
CDR3aa: ASSGTGGKTYGYT

d_gene: -
v_gene: TRBV7-3
j_gene: TRBJ2-1
CDR3aa: ASSLSPESDEQF

d_gene: -
v_gene: TRBV29-1
j_gene: TRBJ2-1
CDR3aa: SVEDRYGTYNEQF

d_gene: TRBD2
v_gene: TRBV7-6
j_gene: TRBJ2-3
CDR3aa: ASSLGNGLVGTDTQY

d_gene: TRBD1
v_gene: TRBV5-6
j_gene: TRBJ2-2
CDR3aa: ASSPHRGLRTGELF

d_gene: TRBD1
v_gene: TRBV19
j_gene: TRBJ2-7
CDR3aa: ASSILGTDTYEQY

d_gene: -
v_gene: TRBV5-1
j_gene: TRBJ1-1
CDR3aa: ASSLEAALNTEAF

d_gene: TRBD2
v_gene: TRBV4-2
j_gene: TRBJ2-7
CDR3aa: ASSQNSGGIYEQY

d_gene: -
v_gene: TRBV5-4
j_gene: TRBJ1-3
CDR3aa: ASSLLGKIGDTIY